The 9 T cell receptor beta chains presented below share a single source sample, sequenced in a study of beta chain features in type 1 diabetes. No antigen has been identified for these receptors. Expressed TCRB transcripts were sequenced because the isolated RNA had all been reverse transcribed beforehand. Some clones are missing from TCRdb's copy, which holds only in-frame ones; the method was immunoSEQ multiplex PCR. The sample holds about 160,000 clones, almost 65% seen once. Whole-study findings and limits: All four CD4+ subsets of Type 1 diabetes patients contained TCRB CDR3s that were moderately but significantly shorter.

Sequenced material: naive CD4+ T cells from blood. These receptors originate from a man aged 25 to 40 with type 1 diabetes.

The V gene is TRBV9, the J gene TRBJ1-6; TRBD1 aligns across 8 bases. CDR3 size: 15 residues. Per germline, CDR1 SGDLS and CDR2 YYNGEE. V dropped 3 bases and J dropped 6; count of bases not matched to a gene: 5. DNA of the CDR3: TGTGCCAGCAGCGGGACGGGACAGGCTAATTCACCCCTCCACTTT. Its protein is CASSGTGQANSPLHF.

The chain carries TRBV4-1 and TRBJ2-5; TRBD1 matches 7 bases. The CDR3 runs to 16 residues. The germline CDR1 and CDR2 sequences are MGHRA and YSYEKL. The V and J ends lost 0 bases and 5 bases, in that order; junction bases with no gene match: 9. The CDR3 bases are TGCGCCAGCAGCCAAGATGGTGACATCAGGGGGGAGACCCAGTACTTC. Translated: CASSQDGDIRGETQYF.

This clone was seen just once. Here the CDR3 reads CASSYTGSPTGELFF. In DNA form, the CDR3 reads TGTGCCAGCAGTTACACAGGATCTCCCACCGGGGAGCTGTTTTTT. This chain uses TRBV6-5 with TRBJ2-2, with D possibly being TRBD1 (5 bases). Germline values: CDR1 MNHEY, CDR2 SVGAGI. The V gene lost 2 bases and the J gene lost 4 bases, with 11 bases spanning the gap. The CDR3 consists of 15 residues.

This clone appeared a few times. The V gene is TRBV20-1, the J gene TRBJ2-3, with D uncertain. V was trimmed by 5 bases and J by 11 bases, leaving 14 bases between them. The CDR3 consists of 11 residues. Germline assignment: CDR1 DFQATT and CDR2 SNEGSKA (reference sequence). The CDR3 DNA follows: TGCAGTGCTGGGGATTGGTCGGAGCAGTATTTT. Encoded protein: CSAGDWSEQYF.

This clone has just one count. This rearrangement joins TRBV7-2 to TRBJ1-1; D possibly corresponds to TRBD1 (6 bases). Germline-derived CDR1 and CDR2 are SGHTA and FQGNSA. The CDR3 consists of 13 residues. V dropped 7 bases and J dropped 1 base, with 10 bases sitting between them. In DNA form, the CDR3 reads TGTGCCAGCAAAGGACAGCAGAACACTGAAGCTTTCTTT. It specifies CASKGQQNTEAFF.

The V and J genes are TRBV7-9 and TRBJ2-7, with D unresolved. Trimming removed 1 base from V and 0 bases from J, with 10 bases in between. The CDR3 is made up of 15 amino acids. Per germline, CDR1 SEHNR and CDR2 FQNEAQ (reference sequence). In DNA form, the CDR3 reads TGTGCCAGCAGCTTAGTAATGGCTGCCTCCTACGAGCAGTACTTC. It codes for CASSLVMAASYEQYF.

This clone was detected a few times. The V gene is TRBV29-1, the J gene TRBJ2-7, with unresolved D. The CDR3 loop spans 12 amino acids. V gave up 4 bases and J gave up 4 bases, with 11 bases separating them. Germline V lookup: CDR1 SQVTM, CDR2 ANQGSEA. CDR3 DNA: TGCAGCGTTGCGGCCCTTGGGTACGAGCAGTACTTC. Protein sequence: CSVAALGYEQYF.

The genes are TRBV7-9 and TRBJ2-1; TRBD1 aligns across 8 bases. The CDR3 spans 15 residues. Trimming at V came to 3 bases and at J to 6 bases, leaving 7 bases not matched to a gene. Germline V CDR1 and CDR2: SEHNR, FQNEAQ (reference sequence). The CDR3 here is CASSLGRTGSNEQFF. In DNA, the CDR3 is TGTGCCAGCAGCTTGGGCAGGACAGGGTCCAATGAGCAGTTCTTC.

The genes are TRBV2 and TRBJ1-2, with D perhaps TRBD1 (6 bases). Trimming took 3 bases from V and 6 from J, leaving 8 bases between them. The CDR3 loop spans 12 amino acids. The germline V gene encodes CDR1 SNHLY and CDR2 FYNNEI. DNA of the CDR3: TGTGCCAGCAGTGACAGGGGAAATGGCTACACCTTC. Translated, it gives CASSDRGNGYTF.